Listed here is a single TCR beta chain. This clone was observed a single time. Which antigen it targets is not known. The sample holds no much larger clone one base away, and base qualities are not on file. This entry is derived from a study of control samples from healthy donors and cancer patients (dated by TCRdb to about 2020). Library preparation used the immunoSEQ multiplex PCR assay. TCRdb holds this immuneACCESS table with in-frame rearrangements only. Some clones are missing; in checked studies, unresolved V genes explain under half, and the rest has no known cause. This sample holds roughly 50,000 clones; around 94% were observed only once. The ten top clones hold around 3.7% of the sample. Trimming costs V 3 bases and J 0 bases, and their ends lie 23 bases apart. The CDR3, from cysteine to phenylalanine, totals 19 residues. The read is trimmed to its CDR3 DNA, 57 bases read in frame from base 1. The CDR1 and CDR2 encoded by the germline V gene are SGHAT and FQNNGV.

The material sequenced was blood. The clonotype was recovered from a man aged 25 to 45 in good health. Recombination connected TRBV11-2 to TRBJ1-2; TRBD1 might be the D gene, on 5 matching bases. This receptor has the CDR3 CASSLQIPGPEAANYGYTF. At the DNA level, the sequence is TGTGCCAGCAGCTTGCAGATACCGGGACCGGAGGCCGCTAACTATGGCTACACCTTC.